Listed here are 14 T cell receptor beta chains from one sample, sequenced in a study of blood T cell repertoires in COVID-19. Some clones are missing from TCRdb's copy, which holds only in-frame ones; the method was immunoSEQ multiplex PCR. The sample has roughly 180,000 clones, 75% to 85% seen once. Sequenced input: peripheral blood. The receptors here all came from a woman in her forties with COVID-19, enrolled during active disease.

The chain links TRBV19 to TRBJ2-1; D remains unclear. Trimming stripped 4 bases from V and 0 bases from J, with 13 bases between. The CDR3 runs to 16 residues. CDR1 and CDR2 from the germline V gene are LNHDA and SQIVND (reference sequence). CDR3 in amino acids: CASSKTPVSSYNEQFF. CDR3 nucleotide sequence: TGTGCCAGTAGTAAGACTCCCGTGAGCTCCTACAATGAGCAGTTCTTC.

In this sample, this clone turned up once. The CDR3 reads CASGRGDTAYEQYF. CDR3 coding DNA: TGCGCCAGCGGTAGAGGGGACACTGCCTACGAGCAGTACTTC. The chain is built from TRBV5-1 and TRBJ2-7, with a tentative D call TRBD1 (6 bases). The CDR3 runs to 14 residues. Germline lookup yields CDR1 SGHRS and CDR2 YFSETQ. V lost 7 bases to trimming and J lost 2 bases, with 16 bases between them.

The chain uses TRBV28 and TRBJ2-1; D uncertain. This CDR3 comprises 14 residues. Between the trimmed V and J ends, which lost 8 bases and 0 bases, there was a span of 11 bases. CDR1 and CDR2 (germline): MDHEN, SYDVKM. CDR3 in DNA: TGTGCCAGCTCCGGCCACAGCTCCTACAATGAGCAGTTCTTC. Encoded protein: CASSGHSSYNEQFF. The full variable domain, its missing parts supplied by reference TRBV28 and TRBJ2-1, is DVKVTQSSRYLVKRTGEKVFLECVQDMDHENMFWYRQDPGLGLRLIYFSYDVKMKEKGDIPEGYSVSREKKERFSLILESASTNQTSMYLCASSGHSSYNEQFFGPGTRLTVL.

The sample holds one count of this clone. J is TRBJ2-3 and V is TRBV28; D perhaps matches TRBD2 (7 bases). Germline CDR1 is MDHEN and CDR2 is SYDVKM. This CDR3 is 16 amino acids long. The V gene lost 6 bases and the J gene lost 2 bases, with 18 bases spanning the gap. CDR3 loop: CASSPGGRGFTDTQYF. The CDR3 DNA is TGTGCCAGCAGCCCCGGGGGGCGGGGGTTCACAGATACGCAGTATTTT.

V gene TRBV24-1 combines with J gene TRBJ2-5, with D possibly matching TRBD1 (6 bases). The CDR3 totals 15 residues. Germline V CDR1 and CDR2: KGHDR, SFDVKD. V was trimmed by 4 bases and J by 0 bases, leaving 11 bases between them. The CDR3 DNA follows: TGTGCCACCAGTGAGCCAACAGGGTACCAAGAGACCCAGTACTTC. Translation: CATSEPTGYQETQYF.

The CDR3 region has the DNA TGTGCCAGCAGCTTTGGGACAGGGGGCCCGTCCACTGAAGCTTTCTTT. Its protein product is CASSFGTGGPSTEAFF. The chain combines TRBV5-6 with TRBJ1-1; 12 bases line up with TRBD1. This CDR3 has 16 amino acids. Germline V gene sequence: CDR1 SGHDT, CDR2 YYEEEE. With V trimmed by 2 bases and J by 4 bases, 6 bases remained unmatched.

The chain joins TRBV21-1 to TRBJ1-5; the D segment call TRBD1 is taken from the table without a DNA check. TRBV21-1 is listed as a pseudogene. The CDR3 length is 18 residues. DNA for the CDR3: TGTGCCAGCAGCAAAGGGGTTTGTGGACAAAGCTTCCCTCAGCCCCAGCATTTT. Protein: CASSKGVCGQSFPQPQHF.

The chain uses TRBV19 and TRBJ1-1, with no clear D. Germline loops: CDR1 LNHDA, CDR2 SQIVND (reference sequence). The CDR3 totals 13 residues. The ends were cut back, 6 bases at V and 4 bases at J, with 12 bases in the middle. CDR3 sequence reads: CASSLPGFTEAFF. CDR3 bases: TGTGCCAGTAGCCTGCCCGGGTTCACTGAAGCTTTCTTT.

The chain is built from TRBV4-1 and TRBJ2-3, with 8 bases that match TRBD1. V trimming: 2 bases; J trimming: 2 bases; junction bases outside the gene matches: 6. The CDR3 has 16 amino acids. The germline V gene has CDR1 MGHRA and CDR2 YSYEKL. The CDR3 sequence: CASSQLWQGATDTQYF. The CDR3 nucleotides are TGCGCCAGCAGCCAATTATGGCAGGGGGCCACAGATACGCAGTATTTT.

CDR3: CASSSSREQYF. The CDR3 coding sequence is TGTGCCAGCAGTTCGTCCCGCGAGCAGTACTTC. This chain connects TRBV27 to TRBJ2-7; D remains unclear. CDR1 is MNHEY, CDR2 SMNVEV, per germline (reference sequence). V dropped 4 bases and J dropped 6 bases, with 7 bases sitting between them. The CDR3 covers 11 residues.

This clone appeared a few times. The limits of the CDR3 on the DNA are not certain, so only TCRdb's listed CDR3 is given. The chain uses TRBV21-1 and TRBJ2-3; the table's D call, TRBD2, was not checked against the DNA. TRBV21-1 is termed a pseudogene. 15 amino acids form the CDR3, both terminal residues included. The CDR3 reads CASSAVAGGTDTQYF.

V and J are TRBV5-5 and TRBJ2-3; 10 bases align to TRBD2. Germline V lookup: CDR1 SGHKS, CDR2 YYEKEE (reference sequence). V lost 0 bases, J lost 1 base, and 2 bases stayed unmatched. The CDR3 runs to 16 residues. CDR3 nucleotides: TGTGCCAGCAGCTTGGTGCTAGCGGGGGGCACAGATACGCAGTATTTT. Its translation is CASSLVLAGGTDTQYF.

This chain links TRBV9 with TRBJ2-1; D ambiguous. Trimming took off 4 bases at V and 10 bases at J, with 18 bases between the two ends. This CDR3 has 14 residues. Germline loops: CDR1 SGDLS, CDR2 YYNGEE. DNA of the CDR3: TGTGCCAGCAGCTTCCTGTCGACTTCGAACGAGCAGTTCTTC. The encoded protein is CASSFLSTSNEQFF.

This sequence joins TRBV2 and TRBJ2-7; D might be TRBD1 (5 bases). CDR1 and CDR2 (germline): SNHLY, FYNNEI. Trimming removed 6 bases at V and 8 bases at J, with 11 bases between. CDR3 length: 11 residues. CDR3 sequence: CASSDDRKQYV. In nucleotides, the CDR3 is TGTGCCAGCAGCGATGACAGAAAGCAGTACGTC.